One and the same sample provided the 32 T cell receptor beta chains below, sequenced in a study of CD4+ T cells in melanoma. The data were produced by immunoSEQ multiplex PCR, yet TCRdb's version contains in-frame clones alone and is incomplete. This table holds 9,100 or so clones, about three quarters found once. Material: tumor tissue. All receptors derive from a human donor with melanoma.

V gene TRBV6-1 combines with J gene TRBJ1-6; D might be TRBD1 (5 bases). The V gene's germline CDR1 is MNHNS and CDR2 SASEGT. The CDR3 has 16 amino acids. V gave up 6 bases and J gave up 5 bases, with 17 bases separating them. CDR3 nucleotides: TGTGCCAGCAGGGAACCGGGACTGGGGGATAATTCACCCCTCCACTTT. Its translation: CASREPGLGDNSPLHF.

The genes are TRBV10-1 and TRBJ1-1; a possible D gene is TRBD1 (5 bases). The CDR3 length is 18 residues. CDR1 and CDR2 from the germline V gene are WNHNN and SYGVQD (reference sequence). Trimming pared 2 bases from V and 5 bases from J, leaving 24 bases between. The CDR3 here is CASSEGKGFQGSWTEAFF. The CDR3 DNA reads TGCGCCAGCAGTGAGGGGAAAGGGTTCCAGGGATCGTGGACTGAAGCTTTCTTT.

The chain joins TRBV7-8 to TRBJ2-3; D unclear. Looked up from germline, CDR1 is SGHVS and CDR2 is FQNEAQ. This CDR3 spans 13 amino acids. V gave up 5 bases and J gave up 2 bases, with 8 bases separating them. The CDR3 reads CASSLSPTDTQYF. The CDR3 nucleotides read TGTGCCAGCAGCCTTAGCCCCACAGATACGCAGTATTTT.

The chain is built from TRBV5-1 and TRBJ2-7, with D perhaps being TRBD1 or TRBD2 (5 bases each). CDR1 and CDR2 from the germline V gene are SGHRS and YFSETQ. The CDR3 is 14 amino acids. Trimming cost V 3 bases and J 6 bases, with 16 bases left between them. Here the CDR3 DNA reads TGCGCCAGCAGCTATACCGGGACCCACCCCGAGCAGTACTTC. Its translation: CASSYTGTHPEQYF. The full variable domain, its missing parts supplied by reference TRBV5-1 and TRBJ2-7, is KAGVTQTPRYLIKTRGQQVTLSCSPISGHRSVSWYQQTPGQGLQFLFEYFSETQRNKGNFPGRFSGRQFSNSRSEMNVSTLELGDSALYLCASSYTGTHPEQYFGPGTRLTVT.

V usage is TRBV2 and J usage is TRBJ1-1; D not resolved. From germline, CDR1 is SNHLY and CDR2 FYNNEI. Trimming took 6 bases from V and 1 from J, leaving 9 bases between them. This CDR3 spans 13 amino acids. CDR3 sequence reads: CASSREANTEAFF. In nucleotides, the CDR3 is TGTGCCAGCAGCCGGGAGGCGAACACTGAAGCTTTCTTT.

The V gene is TRBV25-1, the J gene TRBJ1-3; maybe TRBD1 (5 bases). Per the germline V gene, CDR1 is MGHDK and CDR2 is SYGVNS. CDR3 length: 15 amino acids. The V end lost 2 bases, the J end lost 4 bases, and 12 bases lay between the germline ends. CDR3: CASSEPGSLGNTIYF. In DNA form, the CDR3 reads TGTGCCAGCAGTGAACCAGGGTCTTTAGGAAACACCATATATTTT.

The V and J genes are TRBV9 and TRBJ2-3, with 13 bases that match TRBD2. Losses at the gene ends were 3 bases for V and 8 bases for J; bases not matched to a gene: 9. This CDR3 comprises 16 residues. Germline V gene lookup returns CDR1 SGDLS and CDR2 YYNGEE. CDR3: CASSDLTSGGRGTQYF. The DNA for the CDR3 is TGTGCCAGCAGCGACCTGACTAGCGGGGGGCGTGGTACGCAGTATTTT.

This rearrangement joins TRBV11-2 to TRBJ2-5; 7 nucleotides match TRBD1. CDR1 and CDR2 from the germline V gene are SGHAT and FQNNGV. The CDR3 is made up of 16 amino acids. The junction had 12 bases not matched to a gene; V was cut back by 4 bases and J by 4 bases. CDR3 amino acids: CASSYQGGAGIETQYF. The CDR3 DNA reads as TGTGCCAGCAGCTACCAAGGGGGCGCGGGTATAGAGACCCAGTACTTC.

By sample fraction, this clone is medium-sized. The chain uses TRBV10-3 and TRBJ2-7; the match to TRBD1 covers 10 bases. V trimming: 4 bases; J trimming: 6 bases; junction bases outside the gene matches: 6. CDR1 is ENHRY and CDR2 is SYGVKD in the germline V gene. CDR3 length: 14 amino acids. The CDR3 here is CAISAGQGSAEQYF. CDR3 nucleotides: TGTGCCATCAGTGCGGGACAGGGGAGTGCCGAGCAGTACTTC.

The chain joins TRBV11-2 to TRBJ2-4; 7 nucleotides agree with TRBD2. This CDR3 region has 14 residues. The ends lost 5 bases at V and 6 bases at J; junction bases unmatched: 7. Germline CDR1 is SGHAT and CDR2 is FQNNGV. The CDR3: CASSSTRGTNIQYF. The CDR3 bases are TGTGCCAGCAGCAGTACGCGGGGGACAAACATTCAGTACTTC.

This clone showed up just once. The chain is built from TRBV27 and TRBJ2-3; 8 bases map to TRBD2. The V and J ends lost 5 bases and 4 bases, in that order; junction bases with no gene match: 11. Germline CDR1 reads MNHEY; CDR2 reads SMNVEV (reference sequence). This CDR3 has 16 amino acids. DNA of the CDR3: TGTGCCAGCAGTACCGCGGGACTAGTTAGGGCAGATACGCAGTATTTT. Encoded protein: CASSTAGLVRADTQYF.

The gene calls are TRBV6-6 and TRBJ1-5; perhaps TRBD1 as D (6 bases). V dropped 11 bases and J dropped 4 bases, with 18 bases sitting between them. The CDR3 is made up of 14 amino acids. Germline V gives CDR1 MNHNY, CDR2 SVGAGI (reference sequence). The CDR3 region is CAVNGGFGNQPQHF. In nucleotides, the CDR3 is TGTGCCGTCAACGGGGGCTTTGGAAATCAGCCCCAGCATTTT.

This clone is medium-sized (0.01 to 0.1%) within its sample. This sequence joins TRBV15 and TRBJ2-1; 7 bases agree with TRBD1. Germline V gives CDR1 LNHNV, CDR2 YYDKDF (reference sequence). The CDR3 length is 17 residues. Trimming took 3 bases from V and 5 from J; bases not matched to a gene: 13. The CDR3 nucleotides read TGTGCCACCAGCAGCCAATACTCCGGGACAGTTGACAATGAGCAGTTCTTC. This translates into CATSSQYSGTVDNEQFF.

V is TRBV18 and J is TRBJ2-7, with a possible D match to TRBD1 (6 bases). The germline V and J ends were trimmed by 3 bases and 6 bases, with 12 bases remaining between them. Germline loops: CDR1 KGHSH, CDR2 LQKENI. The CDR3 covers 13 residues. The CDR3 loop is CASSPGQSGEQYF. The CDR3 bases are TGTGCCAGCTCACCCGGACAGTCGGGCGAGCAGTACTTC.

This clone has more than one count but fewer than ten. The chain employs TRBV9 and TRBJ1-3; D unresolved. The germline V gene encodes CDR1 SGDLS and CDR2 YYNGEE. This CDR3 is 15 amino acids long. V lost 3 bases to trimming and J lost 2 bases, with 12 bases between them. The CDR3 spells CASSASPSTGNTIYF. CDR3 DNA sequence: TGTGCCAGCAGCGCCAGCCCGAGTACTGGAAACACCATATATTTT.

The chain combines TRBV6-1 with TRBJ2-3; D call uncertain. V was shortened by 4 bases and J by 6 bases, with 5 bases between the two germline ends. The CDR3 extends over 11 amino acids. Germline CDR1 is MNHNS and CDR2 is SASEGT. The CDR3 loop reads CASSGQDTQYF. In nucleotides, the CDR3 is TGTGCCAGCAGTGGCCAGGATACGCAGTATTTT.

This clone showed up just a few times. The V call is TRBV5-1, the J call TRBJ1-1; D remains unclear. The V end was cut by 0 bases, the J end by 8 bases, with 11 bases between. The germline CDR1 and CDR2 sequences are SGHRS and YFSETQ. This CDR3 contains 13 residues. The CDR3 spells CASSLDGQREAFF. CDR3 in DNA: TGCGCCAGCAGCTTGGATGGCCAGAGGGAAGCTTTCTTT.

The rearrangement uses TRBV7-7 and TRBJ2-3; 7 bases match TRBD2. This CDR3 region has 16 residues. V shed 5 bases and J 0 bases; nucleotides not matched to a gene: 8. CDR1 and CDR2 (germline): SSHAT, FNYEAQ (reference sequence). The CDR3 region has the DNA TGTGCCAGCAGCCCAGAAGGCGGGGGAAGCACAGATACGCAGTATTTT. As protein: CASSPEGGGSTDTQYF.

This chain uses TRBV5-1 with TRBJ1-1, with TRBD1 identical over 10 bases. The CDR3 is 15 residues long. Germline lookup yields CDR1 SGHRS and CDR2 YFSETQ. J gave up 8 bases and V 4 bases, and 11 bases lay outside the gene matches. This chain's CDR3 is CASSPGTGVSPEAFF. CDR3 nucleotide sequence: TGCGCCAGCAGCCCCGGGACAGGGGTCTCTCCGGAAGCTTTCTTT.

The genes are TRBV5-1 and TRBJ1-2; no firm D call. The CDR3 loop spans 13 amino acids. Germline V gene sequence: CDR1 SGHRS, CDR2 YFSETQ. Deletions cut 3 bases from V and 8 bases from J, with 14 bases between. The CDR3 DNA reads TGCGCCAGCAGCTCGAATGGGTTGGAAGGCTACACCTTC. The encoded protein is CASSSNGLEGYTF.

A few counts support this clone. The rearrangement joins TRBV5-1 to TRBJ2-3; TRBD2 is a possible D gene (5 bases). This CDR3 has 15 residues. CDR1 and CDR2 (germline): SGHRS, YFSETQ. Trimming stripped 4 bases from V and 1 base from J, with 13 bases between. The chain's CDR3 is CASSPSPLGTDTQYF. CDR3 bases: TGCGCCAGCAGCCCTAGCCCTTTGGGCACAGATACGCAGTATTTT. The complete variable domain, with remaining parts taken from reference TRBV5-1 and TRBJ2-3, reads KAGVTQTPRYLIKTRGQQVTLSCSPISGHRSVSWYQQTPGQGLQFLFEYFSETQRNKGNFPGRFSGRQFSNSRSEMNVSTLELGDSALYLCASSPSPLGTDTQYFGPGTRLTVL.

The rearrangement links TRBV4-1 to TRBJ2-3, with 9 positions matching TRBD2. The CDR3 is made up of 14 amino acids. CDR1 and CDR2 from the germline V gene are MGHRA and YSYEKL. Trimming cost V 2 bases and J 3 bases; bases outside gene matches: 0. Here the CDR3 reads CASSQLAGTDTQYF. The DNA of the CDR3 is TGCGCCAGCAGCCAACTAGCGGGGACAGATACGCAGTATTTT.

The chain couples TRBV7-6 to TRBJ2-3; D gene uncertain. Germline-derived CDR1 and CDR2 are SGHVS and FNYEAQ. The CDR3 has 14 residues. Between the trimmed V and J ends, which lost 3 bases and 1 base, there was a span of 8 bases. CDR3 residues: CASSLRTGTDTQYF. The CDR3 bases are TGTGCCAGCAGCTTGAGGACGGGCACAGATACGCAGTATTTT.

This chain links TRBV7-2 with TRBJ2-2; D unresolved. The CDR3 contains 15 residues. CDR1 SGHTA and CDR2 FQGNSA come from the germline V gene. V lost 2 bases and J 1 base, leaving 8 bases between the germline ends. CDR3 bases: TGTGCCAGCAGCTTATCTCCGGAGAACACCGGGGAGCTGTTTTTT. Protein sequence: CASSLSPENTGELFF.

The V gene is TRBV4-1, the J gene TRBJ2-2; 8 bases align to TRBD1. This CDR3 is built from 16 residues. The germline V gene has CDR1 MGHRA and CDR2 YSYEKL. The V segment lost 4 bases and the J segment 3 bases; nucleotides outside the gene matches: 7. CDR3 region: CASSRAGGQDTGELFF. CDR3 bases: TGCGCCAGCAGCCGGGCAGGGGGCCAGGACACCGGGGAGCTGTTTTTT.

V and J are TRBV5-1 and TRBJ1-2, with D uncertain. The germline CDR1 and CDR2 sequences are SGHRS and YFSETQ. The CDR3 loop spans 16 amino acids. The V gene lost 4 bases and the J gene lost 4 bases, with 20 bases spanning the gap. The CDR3 spells CASSLVSGGGIYGYTF. The CDR3 nucleotides are TGCGCCAGCAGCCTCGTTTCAGGAGGAGGGATCTATGGCTACACCTTC.

The rearrangement joins TRBV11-1 to TRBJ2-5; TRBD2 agrees at 10 bases. The J call may be incorrect, as the DNA end agrees better with TRBJ2-7. CDR1 is SGHAT, CDR2 FQDESV, per germline (reference sequence). The CDR3 is 16 residues long. DNA for the CDR3: TGTGCCAGCAGCCCAAGAGCGGCTAGCGGGGGCTACGAGCAGTACTTC. It is translated as CASSPRAASGGYEQYF.

The chain recombines TRBV11-1 with TRBJ1-2; 10 bases align to TRBD1. The CDR3 covers 15 residues. CDR1 is SGHAT and CDR2 is FQDESV in the germline V gene (reference sequence). Germline trimming cut 5 bases from V and 7 bases from J; bases unmatched to any gene: 10. The CDR3: CASSPVGQGFGGYTF. The DNA for the CDR3 is TGTGCCAGCAGCCCGGTGGGACAGGGGTTCGGTGGCTACACCTTC.

V gene TRBV5-1 combines with J gene TRBJ1-1; possible D gene TRBD1, 5 bases. Germline CDR1 is SGHRS and CDR2 is YFSETQ. The V and J ends lost 1 base and 11 bases respectively, with 24 bases between them. This CDR3 is built from 16 residues. The CDR3 nucleotides read TGCGCCAGCAGCTTGCTTGGACATCGAAGGACCATGGGGGCTTTCTTT. Protein: CASSLLGHRRTMGAFF. Full variable domain (missing parts from reference TRBV5-1 and TRBJ1-1): KAGVTQTPRYLIKTRGQQVTLSCSPISGHRSVSWYQQTPGQGLQFLFEYFSETQRNKGNFPGRFSGRQFSNSRSEMNVSTLELGDSALYLCASSLLGHRRTMGAFFGQGTRLTVV.

The gene calls are TRBV7-7 and TRBJ1-3; TRBD1 matches 7 bases. Germline-derived CDR1 and CDR2 are SSHAT and FNYEAQ (reference sequence). The CDR3 spans 19 residues. Germline trimming cut 4 bases from V and 0 bases from J; bases unmatched to any gene: 15. This chain's CDR3 is CASSSHLSTGWASGNTIYF. DNA for the CDR3: TGTGCCAGCAGCTCCCACCTCTCGACAGGGTGGGCCTCTGGAAACACCATATATTTT.

The V gene is TRBV7-9, the J gene TRBJ1-6; D gene unclear. From germline, CDR1 is SEHNR and CDR2 FQNEAQ (reference sequence). Trimming took off 1 base at V and 3 bases at J, with 10 bases between the two ends. The CDR3 is 16 residues long. CDR3 residues: CASSLGSGFYNSPLHF. Written as DNA, the CDR3 is TGTGCCAGCAGCTTAGGATCGGGTTTCTATAATTCACCCCTCCACTTT.

The rearrangement uses TRBV18 and TRBJ1-2; the D is unclear. The CDR3 consists of 13 residues. V lost 6 bases and J 3 bases, leaving 11 bases between the germline ends. Germline CDR1 and CDR2: KGHSH and LQKENI. The CDR3 spells CASSPGRDYGYTF. The CDR3 coding sequence is TGTGCCAGCTCCCCTGGGAGGGACTATGGCTACACCTTC.